A selection of T cell receptor beta chains follows, all from one sample in a study of T cells in Graves' hyperthyroidism and ophthalmopathy. TCRdb reprocessed the multiplex PCR reads via MiXCR and lists one record per CDR3 protein. The sample records 530,000 or so distinct CDR3 sequences, approximately 17% being singletons. The specimen was blood. These receptors were obtained from a woman between 18 and 30 years old with Graves' ophthalmopathy. CDR3s include the opening cysteine and the closing phenylalanine or tryptophan. A D gene is named only where the DNA matches it firmly. Size values are once, few and many counts, or a class for expanded clones, and some rows have none.

size,J,D,V,CDR3,DNA
many,TRBJ1-1,TRBD1,TRBV7-9,CASSLFGRGTGGIEAFF,TGTGCCAGCAGCTTATTCGGGAGGGGGACAGGGGGCATTGAAGCTTTCTTT
many,TRBJ2-7,.,TRBV3-1,CASSQEIGSPREQYF,TGTGCCAGCAGCCAAGAAATTGGATCCCCGCGGGAGCAGTACTTC
.,TRBJ2-1,.,TRBV6-1,CASRATGTIDPYNEQFF,TGTGCCAGCAGAGCAACCGGGACAATTGATCCCTACAATGAGCAGTTCTTC
.,TRBJ2-1,.,TRBV4-3,CASSREVINEQFF,TGCGCCAGCAGCCGAGAAGTTATCAATGAGCAGTTCTTC
many,TRBJ2-7,TRBD2,TRBV28,CASSLLAGVRSYEQYF,TGTGCCAGCAGTTTACTAGCGGGAGTTCGGTCCTACGAGCAGTACTTC
.,TRBJ1-2,.,TRBV4-3,CASSPRQLGGYTF,TGCGCCAGCAGCCCCCGACAGCTTGGGGGCTACACCTTC
many,TRBJ1-1,TRBD1,TRBV20-1,CSARRDRDTEAFF,TGCAGTGCTAGGCGGGACAGGGACACTGAAGCTTTCTTT
many,TRBJ2-3,.,TRBV20-1,CSARVQVGETDTQYF,TGCAGTGCCCGAGTCCAGGTCGGGGAAACAGATACGCAGTATTTT
.,TRBJ2-1,.,TRBV4-3,CASSQDYGEQFF,TGCGCCAGCAGCCAAGATTACGGTGAGCAGTTCTTC
few,TRBJ1-4,.,TRBV6-1,CASTVTGLIEKLFF,TGTGCCAGCACCGTTACCGGCCTGATTGAAAAACTGTTTTTT
.,TRBJ1-1,.,TRBV3-1,CASSQVSRGTEAFF,TGTGCCAGCAGCCAAGTTTCGAGAGGCACTGAAGCTTTCTTT
.,TRBJ1-6,TRBD1,TRBV10-2,CASSHWDRGNSPLHF,TGCGCCAGCAGCCACTGGGACAGAGGGAATTCACCCCTCCACTTT
many,TRBJ1-2,.,TRBV14,CASSAHRVGGYTF,TGTGCCAGCAGCGCCCACAGGGTTGGTGGCTACACCTTC
.,TRBJ1-1,.,TRBV5-1,CASSKPTEPNTEAFF,TGCGCCAGCAGCAAGCCTACAGAACCCAACACTGAAGCTTTCTTT
.,TRBJ1-3,.,TRBV28,CASSPGFSGNTIYF,TGTGCCAGCAGCCCAGGCTTCTCTGGAAACACCATATATTTT
many,TRBJ2-5,TRBD2,TRBV5-1,CASSLAGNQETQYF,TGTGCCAGCAGCTTAGCGGGGAACCAAGAGACCCAGTACTTC
many,TRBJ1-2,TRBD1,TRBV27,CASSLQGAPTGGYTF,TGTGCCAGCAGTCTCCAGGGGGCACCGACGGGAGGCTACACCTTC
many,TRBJ2-5,.,TRBV20-1,CSAPVWGKETQYF,TGCAGTGCCCCAGTCTGGGGAAAAGAGACCCAGTACTTC
few,TRBJ2-7,.,TRBV20-1,CSAKTGFSSYEQYF,TGCAGTGCCAAGACTGGCTTTAGCTCCTACGAGCAGTACTTC
many,TRBJ1-1,.,TRBV20-1,CSARGAMNTEAFF,TGCAGTGCTCGAGGGGCGATGAACACTGAAGCTTTCTTT
many,TRBJ2-3,.,TRBV12-3/TRBV12-4,CASSLDGGPSTDTQYF,TGTGCCAGCAGTTTAGATGGCGGGCCTAGCACAGATACGCAGTATTTT
.,TRBJ1-1,.,TRBV7-3,CASSPLGTNTEAFF,TGTGCCAGCAGCCCCCTCGGAACCAACACTGAAGCTTTCTTT
many,TRBJ2-7,.,TRBV20-1,CSATIAISYEQYF,TGCAGTGCTACTATCGCCATTTCCTACGAGCAGTACTTC
many,TRBJ1-2,.,TRBV27,CASKGRIYGYTF,TGTGCCAGCAAGGGGCGGATCTATGGCTACACCTTC
many,TRBJ2-5,.,TRBV3-1,CASSQVEGKTQYF,TGTGCCAGCAGCCAAGTCGAGGGAAAGACCCAGTACTTC
many,TRBJ2-2,TRBD2,TRBV11-2,CASRRLAGRGTGELFF,TGTGCCAGCAGAAGACTAGCGGGTCGAGGCACCGGGGAGCTGTTTTTT
few,TRBJ2-7,TRBD1,TRBV5-1,CASSQGQTTTYEQYF,TGCGCCAGCAGCCAGGGACAGACAACTACTTACGAGCAGTACTTC
few,TRBJ2-1,TRBD2,TRBV13,CASSLGTSGSGNEQFF,TGTGCCAGCAGCTTAGGGACTAGCGGGAGTGGTAATGAGCAGTTCTTC
many,TRBJ1-5,.,TRBV3-1,CASSQHPAGVLNQPQHF,TGTGCCAGCAGCCAGCACCCAGCCGGCGTACTCAATCAGCCCCAGCATTTT
many,TRBJ2-1,.,TRBV11-1,CASSFHPDSIYNEQFF,TGTGCCAGCAGCTTTCACCCGGACAGCATCTACAATGAGCAGTTCTTC
.,TRBJ1-1,.,TRBV4-3,CASSPPFIDKTQRRTEAFF,TGCGCCAGCAGCCCACCCTTTATAGATAAGACTCAGAGGAGAACTGAAGCTTTCTTT
.,TRBJ2-1,.,TRBV12-3/TRBV12-4,CASTMGNNEQFF,TGTGCCAGCACCATGGGAAACAATGAGCAGTTCTTC
many,TRBJ1-1,.,TRBV20-1,CSLPDVGTEAFF,TGCAGTCTCCCGGACGTGGGCACTGAAGCTTTCTTT
many,TRBJ1-3,.,TRBV5-8,CASSPLVAGNTIYF,TGTGCCAGCAGCCCCCTGGTAGCTGGAAACACCATATATTTT
many,TRBJ1-2,TRBD1,TRBV10-3,CAISAAGGDYGYTF,TGTGCCATCAGTGCAGCAGGGGGCGACTATGGCTACACCTTC
many,TRBJ2-1,TRBD2,TRBV6-2/TRBV6-3,CASSYGTSGGGEQFF,TGTGCCAGCAGTTACGGGACTAGCGGGGGTGGTGAGCAGTTCTTC
many,TRBJ2-3,TRBD2,TRBV27,CASKMTGLADPWSTDTQYF,TGTGCCAGCAAGATGACGGGACTAGCCGATCCTTGGAGCACAGATACGCAGTATTTT
.,TRBJ1-6,TRBD1,TRBV5-1,CASSLGGQGRSPLHF,TGCGCCAGCAGCTTGGGAGGACAGGGACGATCACCCCTCCACTTT
many,TRBJ2-3,.,TRBV28,CASSLRGRVDTQYF,TGTGCCAGCAGTTTAAGGGGCAGGGTAGATACGCAGTATTTT
few,TRBJ2-1,TRBD2,TRBV19,CASSGRGRNFDNEQFF,TGTGCCAGTAGCGGCCGCGGGAGAAACTTCGACAATGAGCAGTTCTTC
.,TRBJ1-1,.,TRBV6-2/TRBV6-3,CASTASLTEAFF,TGTGCCAGCACCGCTAGCCTCACTGAAGCTTTCTTT
.,TRBJ2-3,.,TRBV15,CATSRRELDTQYF,TGTGCCACCAGCAGGAGGGAGCTAGATACGCAGTATTTT
many,TRBJ1-1,TRBD1,TRBV12-3/TRBV12-4,CASSLADREYTEAFF,TGTGCCAGCAGTTTAGCGGACAGGGAATACACTGAAGCTTTCTTT
many,TRBJ1-1,TRBD1,TRBV28,CASSLQGAPEAEAFF,TGTGCCAGCAGTTTACAGGGGGCCCCCGAGGCTGAAGCTTTCTTT
many,TRBJ1-2,.,TRBV11-2,CASSLVGAAYGYTF,TGTGCCAGCAGCTTAGTGGGGGCGGCATATGGCTACACCTTC
.,TRBJ1-1,TRBD1,TRBV19,CASKRWGQNAEAFF,TGTGCCAGTAAGAGGTGGGGACAGAACGCTGAAGCTTTCTTT
.,TRBJ2-7,.,TRBV5-6,CASSSAPVQGGLEQYF,TGTGCCAGCAGCTCCGCCCCCGTGCAGGGAGGACTCGAGCAGTACTTC
.,TRBJ2-7,TRBD2,TRBV20-1,CSARPPGLAGLYEQYF,TGCAGTGCTAGACCACCGGGACTAGCGGGTTTGTACGAGCAGTACTTC